These T cell receptor beta chains were read from a single sample in a study of tumor-infiltrating lymphocytes in primary liver carcinoma. TCRdb recomputed calls from the multiplex PCR reads with MiXCR, one row per CDR3 protein. The repertoire has about 37,000 distinct CDR3 sequences, approximately 71% of them found once; the top ten carry about 35%. The sequenced material came from tumor-adjacent normal liver tissue. Receptor source: a middle-aged man with primary liver carcinoma and hepatitis B virus infection. The CDR3 runs from the conserved cysteine through the conserved F or W. D genes are given only for firm matches. Clone size is shown for a subset of rows, as once, few, many or a class of expanded clone.

>.|.|TRBJ2-7|TRBV12-5
CDSEGTGSYEQNF
TGTGACAGCGAGGGGACCGGCTCCTACGAGCAGAACTTC
>.|medium-sized|TRBJ1-3|TRBV4-1
CASSQRDTSGNTIYF
TGCGCCAGCAGCCAGCGGGACACCTCTGGAAACACCATATATTTT
>.|.|TRBJ2-6|TRBV4-3
CASRQDAGSGPNVLTF
TGTGCCAGCAGGCAAGATGCCGGCTCTGGGCCCAACGTCCTGACTTTC
>.|.|TRBJ2-7|TRBV2
CASSDPGPSFCEQYF
TGTGCCAGCAGTGATCCCGGGCCCTCCTTCTGCGAGCAGTACTTC
>.|few|TRBJ1-2|TRBV6-2/TRBV6-3
CASCYSAGCSYGYTF
TGTGCCAGCTGTTACTCGGCAGGGTGCAGCTATGGCTACACCTTC
>TRBD2|medium-sized|TRBJ2-3|TRBV29-1
CSVELAGGTDTQYF
TGCAGCGTTGAATTGGCGGGAGGAACAGATACGCAGTATTTT
>.|.|TRBJ2-1|TRBV12-3/TRBV12-4
CASSLGQNNEHSF
TGTGCCAGCAGTCTCGGACAGAACAATGAGCACTCTTTC
>TRBD2|once|TRBJ2-1|TRBV6-2/TRBV6-3
CTSSPRTSGRANEQFF
TGTACCAGCAGTCCTCGGACTAGCGGGAGAGCAAATGAGCAGTTCTTC
>.|.|TRBJ2-3|TRBV7-3
CASSLNGRTDTQYF
TGTGCCAGCAGCTTAAACGGGAGAACAGATACGCAGTATTTT
>.|once|TRBJ2-7|TRBV11-2
CTSSSNRNSYEQYF
TGCACCAGCAGTTCTAACAGGAACTCCTACGAGCAGTACTTC
>.|.|TRBJ2-2|TRBV6-1
CASGGADRDTGELFF
TGTGCCAGCGGTGGAGCTGACAGAGATACAGGGGAGCTGTTTTTT
>TRBD2|.|TRBJ2-1|TRBV12-3/TRBV12-4
CASSLKHRLAATNEQFF
TGTGCCAGTAGTTTAAAGCATCGACTAGCGGCGACCAATGAGCAGTTCTTC
>.|many|TRBJ2-7|TRBV2
CASSQAGTFYEQYF
TGTGCCAGCAGTCAAGCGGGCACTTTCTACGAGCAGTACTTC
>TRBD1|.|TRBJ2-7|TRBV29-1
CIVLTGTHEQYF
TGCATTGTGCTGACAGGGACCCACGAGCAGTACTTC
>.|.|TRBJ2-5|TRBV4-1
CASSQETGGHQETQYF
TGCGCCAGCAGCCAAGAAACCGGCGGACACCAAGAGACCCAGTACTTC
>TRBD2|.|TRBJ2-7|TRBV30
CASSGRHLSELYF
TGTGCCTCCAGCGGGAGGCACCTCTCCGAGCTGTATTTC
>.|many|TRBJ2-2|TRBV5-6
CASQGPFNTGELFF
TGTGCCAGCCAGGGCCCGTTCAACACCGGGGAGCTGTTTTTT
>TRBD2|.|TRBJ2-1|TRBV6-1
CARWSGRVVNQQFF
TGTGCCCGCTGGTCCGGGAGGGTCGTCAATCAGCAGTTCTTT
>TRBD2|.|TRBJ2-3|TRBV13
CASSLEHRGGNTDTQYF
TGTGCCAGCAGCTTAGAGCATCGCGGGGGAAACACAGATACGCAGTATTTT
>.|once|TRBJ2-7|TRBV12-3/TRBV12-4
CARSSDRYEQYF
TGTGCCCGCAGTTCGGACCGGTACGAGCAGTACTTC
>.|.|TRBJ2-3|TRBV5-5
CASSLDGITDRQYF
TGTGCCAGCAGCTTGGATGGAATAACAGATAGACAGTATTTT
>.|.|TRBJ1-5|TRBV12-3/TRBV12-4
CASMRGTAINQPQYF
TGTGCCAGCATGCGGGGCACCGCAATAAATCAGCCCCAATATTTT
>.|.|TRBJ2-4|TRBV28
CASNSVFIQYF
TGTGCCAGCAATTCGGTATTTATTCAGTACTTC
>.|.|TRBJ2-4|TRBV6-7
CASSYSRDQYIQYF
TGTGCCAGCAGTTACTCCAGGGATCAGTACATTCAGTACTTC
>TRBD1|.|TRBJ2-1|TRBV6-2/TRBV6-3
CASSLLDRGYNVLFF
TGTGCCAGCAGCTTACTCGACAGGGGCTACAATGTGCTGTTCTTC
>.|.|TRBJ2-7|TRBV10-3
CAICDRPHWVYEQYF
TGTGCCATATGTGATAGGCCCCACTGGGTGTACGAGCAGTACTTC
>TRBD1|many|TRBJ2-7|TRBV7-9
CASSPRTGPYEQYF
TGTGCCAGCAGCCCTCGGACAGGGCCCTACGAGCAGTACTTC
>TRBD1|once|TRBJ2-6|TRBV11-2
CDSSMGGDRGISLIGANVLTF
TGTGACAGCAGCATGGGGGGAGACAGGGGCATTTCCCTCATTGGGGCCAACGTCCTGACTTTC
>.|.|TRBJ1-1|TRBV6-2/TRBV6-3
CASSYSDNNEASF
TGTGCCAGCAGTTACTCCGACAACAATGAAGCTTCCTTT
>TRBD2|many|TRBJ2-1|TRBV4-3
CASSQESSGLAGYNEQFF
TGCGCCAGCAGCCAGGAGTCGTCGGGACTAGCGGGTTACAATGAGCAGTTCTTC
>.|.|TRBJ2-1|TRBV7-9
CASSDPLAGNEQFF
TGTGCCAGCAGTGACCCACTGGCGGGGAATGAGCAGTTCTTC
>TRBD1|.|TRBJ2-2|TRBV14
CVSSQETGDPTGELFF
TGTGTCAGCAGCCAGGAGACAGGGGACCCCACAGGGGAGCTGTTTTTT
>.|.|TRBJ2-7|TRBV4-1
CASSQALVRENEQYF
TGCGCCAGCAGCCAAGCGTTGGTAAGGGAGAACGAGCAGTACTTC
>TRBD2|.|TRBJ2-3|TRBV6-2/TRBV6-3
CTSFAGTRTPQYF
TGTACCAGTTTCGCTGGGACTAGAACCCCGCAGTATTTT
>.|many|TRBJ2-5|TRBV11-2
CASSLGANMETQYF
TGTGCCAGCAGCTTAGGGGCCAATATGGAGACCCAGTACTTC
>.|.|TRBJ2-6|TRBV4-1
CASSQVGANALTF
TGCGCCAGCAGCCAAGTTGGGGCCAATGCCCTGACTTTC
>.|.|TRBJ2-4|TRBV14
CANSQDPAKNIQYF
TGTGCCAACAGCCAAGACCCAGCAAAAAACATTCAGTACTTC
>.|.|TRBJ2-5|TRBV13
CANSLGAGEQETQYF
TGTGCCAACAGCTTAGGAGCAGGAGAACAAGAGACCCAGTACTTC
>TRBD1|.|TRBJ2-7|TRBV5-4
CASSPVFGTGSYEQYF
TGTGCTAGCAGCCCGGTGTTCGGGACAGGGAGCTACGAGCAGTACTTC
>TRBD2|.|TRBJ2-2|TRBV7-3
CASSPLTSLVTGELFF
TGTGCCAGCAGCCCACTGACTAGCCTAGTCACCGGGGAGCTGTTTTTT
>.|once|TRBJ1-5|TRBV6-1
CASSEAGHLNQPQHF
TGTGCTAGCAGTGAAGCGGGACACCTTAATCAGCCCCAGCATTTT
>TRBD1|many|TRBJ1-2|TRBV5-1
CASSLRTGDYGYTF
TGCGCCAGCAGCTTGAGGACAGGGGACTATGGCTACACCTTC
>TRBD1|few|TRBJ2-2|TRBV9
CASSAQGAGTGELFF
TGTGCCAGCAGCGCCCAGGGGGCGGGCACCGGGGAGCTGTTTTTT
>.|.|TRBJ1-6|TRBV11-2
CASSSGESGYKSPLHF
TGTGCCAGCAGCTCAGGGGAGAGCGGCTATAAATCACCCCTCCACTTT
>.|.|TRBJ2-7|TRBV6-5
CVSSYSLGGEAHEQYF
TGTGTCAGCAGTTACTCCCTCGGAGGGGAGGCCCACGAGCAGTACTTC
>.|.|TRBJ2-3|TRBV11-1
CASSFGGSSVGARTDTQYF
TGTGCCAGCAGCTTTGGGGGGAGCTCTGTTGGAGCCCGCACAGATACGCAGTATTTT
>.|.|TRBJ2-2|TRBV5-1
CASGSGWGELFF
TGCGCCAGCGGCTCAGGTTGGGGGGAACTGTTTTTT
>.|.|TRBJ1-2|TRBV7-2
CTSSLEPENAYGYTF
TGTACCAGCAGCTTAGAACCGGAGAACGCCTATGGCTACACCTTC
>TRBD2|.|TRBJ2-3|TRBV7-2
CASSLVPAGAGDADTQYF
TGTGCCAGCAGCTTAGTCCCCGCGGGAGCGGGAGATGCAGATACGCAGTATTTT
>.|.|TRBJ2-5|TRBV5-1
CANSLKSSLGKTQYF
TGCGCCAACAGCTTGAAGTCCAGCCTGGGGAAGACCCAGTACTTC
>TRBD1|once|TRBJ1-6|TRBV13
CASNSPGDRGDSPLHF
TGTGCCAGCAACTCACCTGGGGACAGAGGCGATTCACCCCTCCACTTT
>TRBD1|.|TRBJ1-1|TRBV29-1
CRVTGGLPLDTEAFF
TGCAGAGTGACAGGGGGCCTCCCCCTGGACACTGAAGCTTTCTTT
>.|.|TRBJ2-3|TRBV4-3
CASSLGASATDTQYF
TGCGCCAGCAGCCTTGGGGCTAGCGCCACAGATACGCAGTATTTT
>.|.|TRBJ2-3|TRBV6-4
CASSDGVSADTQYF
TGCGCCAGCAGTGACGGCGTGAGTGCAGATACGCAGTATTTT